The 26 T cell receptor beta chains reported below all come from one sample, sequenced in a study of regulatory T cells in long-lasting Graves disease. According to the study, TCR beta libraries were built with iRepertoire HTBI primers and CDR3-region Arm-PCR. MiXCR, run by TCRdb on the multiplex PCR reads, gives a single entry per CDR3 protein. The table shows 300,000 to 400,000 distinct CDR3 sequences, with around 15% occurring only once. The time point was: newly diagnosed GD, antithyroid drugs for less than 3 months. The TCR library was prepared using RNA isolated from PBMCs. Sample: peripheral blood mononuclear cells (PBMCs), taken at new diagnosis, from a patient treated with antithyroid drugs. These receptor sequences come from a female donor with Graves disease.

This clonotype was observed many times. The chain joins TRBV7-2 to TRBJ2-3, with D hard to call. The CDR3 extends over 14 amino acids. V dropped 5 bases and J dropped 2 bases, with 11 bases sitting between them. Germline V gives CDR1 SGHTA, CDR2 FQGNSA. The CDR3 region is CASSTLDPTDTQYF. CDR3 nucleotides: TGTGCCAGCAGCACTTTAGACCCCACAGATACGCAGTATTTT.

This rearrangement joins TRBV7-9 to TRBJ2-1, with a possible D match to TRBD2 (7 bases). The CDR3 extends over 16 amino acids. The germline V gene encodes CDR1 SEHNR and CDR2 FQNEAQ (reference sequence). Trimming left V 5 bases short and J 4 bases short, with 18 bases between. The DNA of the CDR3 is TGTGCCAGCAGCCGAGAAAGGGGGGGGGCATACAATGAGCAGTTCTTC. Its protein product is CASSRERGGAYNEQFF.

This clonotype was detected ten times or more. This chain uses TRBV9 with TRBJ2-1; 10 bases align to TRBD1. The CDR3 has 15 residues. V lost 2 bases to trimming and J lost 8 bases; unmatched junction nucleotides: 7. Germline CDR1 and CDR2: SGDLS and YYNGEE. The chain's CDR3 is CASSVFIGTGDEQFF. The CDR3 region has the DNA TGTGCCAGCAGCGTCTTTATCGGGACAGGGGATGAGCAGTTCTTC.

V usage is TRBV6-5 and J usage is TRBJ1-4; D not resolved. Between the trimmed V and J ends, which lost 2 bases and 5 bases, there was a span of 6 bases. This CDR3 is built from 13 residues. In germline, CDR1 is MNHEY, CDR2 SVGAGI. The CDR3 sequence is CASSYAGNEKLFF. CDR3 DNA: TGTGCCAGCAGTTACGCGGGGAATGAAAAACTGTTTTTT.

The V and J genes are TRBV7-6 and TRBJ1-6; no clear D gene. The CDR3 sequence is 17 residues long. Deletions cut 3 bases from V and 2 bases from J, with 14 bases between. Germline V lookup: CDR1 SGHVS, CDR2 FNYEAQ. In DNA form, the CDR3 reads TGTGCCAGCAGCTTTGGAGTGGGGAACCCCTATAATTCACCCCTCCACTTT. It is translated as CASSFGVGNPYNSPLHF.

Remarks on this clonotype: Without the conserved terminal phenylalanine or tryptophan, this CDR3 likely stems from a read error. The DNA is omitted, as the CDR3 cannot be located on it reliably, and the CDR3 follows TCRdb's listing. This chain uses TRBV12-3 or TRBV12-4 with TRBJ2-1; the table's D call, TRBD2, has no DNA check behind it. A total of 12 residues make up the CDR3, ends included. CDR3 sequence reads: CASSLEGSGSVT.

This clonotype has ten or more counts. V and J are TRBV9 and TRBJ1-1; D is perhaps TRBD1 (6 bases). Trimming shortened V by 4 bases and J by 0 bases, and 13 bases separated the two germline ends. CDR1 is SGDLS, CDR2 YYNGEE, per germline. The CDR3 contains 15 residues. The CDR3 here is CASSPEGGLNTEAFF. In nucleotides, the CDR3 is TGTGCCAGCAGCCCTGAAGGGGGGTTGAACACTGAAGCTTTCTTT.

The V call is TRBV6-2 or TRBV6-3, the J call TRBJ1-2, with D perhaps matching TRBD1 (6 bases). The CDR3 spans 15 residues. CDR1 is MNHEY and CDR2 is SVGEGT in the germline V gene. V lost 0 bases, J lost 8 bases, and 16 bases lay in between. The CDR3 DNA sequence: TGTGCCAGCAGTTACTCAAGGGGGGCCACTATGGGCTACACCTTC. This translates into CASSYSRGATMGYTF.

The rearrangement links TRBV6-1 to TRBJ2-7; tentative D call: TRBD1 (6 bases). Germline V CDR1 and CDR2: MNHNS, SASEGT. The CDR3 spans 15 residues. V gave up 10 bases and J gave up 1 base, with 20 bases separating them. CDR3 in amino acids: CAIGGSRGISYEQYF. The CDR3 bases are TGTGCCATCGGTGGGAGCAGGGGTATTTCCTACGAGCAGTACTTC.

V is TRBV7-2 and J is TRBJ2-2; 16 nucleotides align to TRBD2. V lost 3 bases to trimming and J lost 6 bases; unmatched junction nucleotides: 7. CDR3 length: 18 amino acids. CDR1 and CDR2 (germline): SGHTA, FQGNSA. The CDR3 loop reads CASSFPGTSGGAPGELFF. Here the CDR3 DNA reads TGTGCCAGCAGCTTCCCCGGGACTAGCGGGGGGGCCCCCGGGGAGCTGTTTTTT.

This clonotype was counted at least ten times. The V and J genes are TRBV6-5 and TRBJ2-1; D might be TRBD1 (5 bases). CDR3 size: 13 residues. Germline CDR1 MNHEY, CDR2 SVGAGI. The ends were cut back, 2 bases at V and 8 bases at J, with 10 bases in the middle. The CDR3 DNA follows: TGTGCCAGCAGTTACGGCAGGGCTTATGAGCAGTTCTTC. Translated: CASSYGRAYEQFF.

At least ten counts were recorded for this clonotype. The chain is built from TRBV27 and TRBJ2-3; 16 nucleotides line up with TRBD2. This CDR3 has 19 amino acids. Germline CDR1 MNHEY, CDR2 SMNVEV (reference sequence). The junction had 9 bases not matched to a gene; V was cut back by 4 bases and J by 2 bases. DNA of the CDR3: TGTGCCAGCAGTTCAACGGGGACTAGCGGGGGGGACGTCACAGATACGCAGTATTTT. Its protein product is CASSSTGTSGGDVTDTQYF.

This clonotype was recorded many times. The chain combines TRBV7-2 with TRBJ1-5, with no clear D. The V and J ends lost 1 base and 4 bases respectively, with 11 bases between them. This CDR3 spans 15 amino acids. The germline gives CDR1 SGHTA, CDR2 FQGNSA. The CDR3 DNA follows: TGTGCCAGCAGCTTAGTAGGACTTGGGAATCAGCCCCAGCATTTT. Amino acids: CASSLVGLGNQPQHF.

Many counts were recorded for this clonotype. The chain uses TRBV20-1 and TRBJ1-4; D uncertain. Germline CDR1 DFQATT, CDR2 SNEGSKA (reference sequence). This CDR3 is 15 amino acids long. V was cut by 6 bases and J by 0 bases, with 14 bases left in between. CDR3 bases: TGCAGTGCCGCTGGACGGATCGCAACTAATGAAAAACTGTTTTTT. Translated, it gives CSAAGRIATNEKLFF.

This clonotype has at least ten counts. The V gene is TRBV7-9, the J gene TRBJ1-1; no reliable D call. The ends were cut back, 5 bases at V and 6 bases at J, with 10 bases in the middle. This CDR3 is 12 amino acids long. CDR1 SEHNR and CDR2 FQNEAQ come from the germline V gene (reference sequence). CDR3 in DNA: TGTGCCAGCAGCCCCCACGACTCTGAAGCTTTCTTT. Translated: CASSPHDSEAFF.

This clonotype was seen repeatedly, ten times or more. The CDR3 here is CASSYSAQNNYGYTF. The CDR3 coding sequence is TGTGCCAGCAGTTACTCCGCGCAGAATAACTATGGCTACACCTTC. The genes are TRBV6-5 and TRBJ1-2; the D is unclear. Germline lookup yields CDR1 MNHEY and CDR2 SVGAGI. This CDR3 contains 15 residues. Trimming shortened V by 0 bases and J by 1 base, and 9 bases separated the two germline ends.

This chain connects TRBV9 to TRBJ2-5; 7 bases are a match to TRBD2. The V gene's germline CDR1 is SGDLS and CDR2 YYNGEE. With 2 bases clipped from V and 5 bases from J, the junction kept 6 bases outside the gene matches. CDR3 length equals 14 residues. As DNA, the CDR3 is TGTGCCAGCAGCGTGGCGGGAGTTTGGGAGACCCAGTACTTC. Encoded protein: CASSVAGVWETQYF. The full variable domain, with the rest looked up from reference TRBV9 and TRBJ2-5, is DSGVTQTPKHLITATGQRVTLRCSPRSGDLSVYWYQQSLDQGLQFLIQYYNGEERAKGNILERFSAQQFPDLHSELNLSSLELGDSALYFCASSVAGVWETQYFGPGTRLLVL.

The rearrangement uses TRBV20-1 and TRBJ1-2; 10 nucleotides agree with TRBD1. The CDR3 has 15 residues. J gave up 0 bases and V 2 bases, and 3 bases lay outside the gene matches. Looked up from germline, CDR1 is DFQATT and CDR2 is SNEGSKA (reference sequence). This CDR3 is CSARLGQGTNYGYTF. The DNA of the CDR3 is TGCAGTGCTAGACTGGGACAGGGGACTAACTATGGCTACACCTTC.

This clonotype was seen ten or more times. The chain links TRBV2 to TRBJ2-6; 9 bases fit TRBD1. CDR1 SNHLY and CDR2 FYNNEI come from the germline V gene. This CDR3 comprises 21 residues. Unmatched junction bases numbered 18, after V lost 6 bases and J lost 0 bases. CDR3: CASRKRSPGTGRRSGANVLTF. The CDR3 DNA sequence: TGTGCCAGCAGGAAACGCTCACCTGGGACAGGGCGCCGCTCTGGGGCCAACGTCCTGACTTTC.

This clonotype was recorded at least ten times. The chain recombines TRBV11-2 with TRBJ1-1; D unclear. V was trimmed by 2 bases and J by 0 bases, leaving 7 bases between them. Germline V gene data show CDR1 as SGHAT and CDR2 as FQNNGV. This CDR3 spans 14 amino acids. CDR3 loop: CASSLSLMNTEAFF. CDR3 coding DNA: TGTGCCAGCAGCTTATCACTTATGAACACTGAAGCTTTCTTT.

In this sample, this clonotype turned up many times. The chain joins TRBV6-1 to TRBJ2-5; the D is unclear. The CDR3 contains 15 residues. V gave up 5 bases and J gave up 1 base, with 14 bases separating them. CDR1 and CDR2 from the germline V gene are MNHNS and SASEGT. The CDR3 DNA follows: TGTGCCAGCAGTCGGTATAACAGCTTCCAAGAGACCCAGTACTTC. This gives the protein CASSRYNSFQETQYF.

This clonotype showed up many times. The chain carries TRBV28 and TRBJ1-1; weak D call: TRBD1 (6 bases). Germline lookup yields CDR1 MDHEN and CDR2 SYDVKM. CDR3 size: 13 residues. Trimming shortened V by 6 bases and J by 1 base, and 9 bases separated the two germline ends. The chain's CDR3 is CASRRDKNTEAFF. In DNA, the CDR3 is TGTGCCAGCAGACGGGACAAGAACACTGAAGCTTTCTTT.

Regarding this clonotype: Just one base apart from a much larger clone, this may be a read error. The CDR3 DNA sequence: TGTGCCATCAAACAGTACACGGGACGGGGTTTCGGGGGAACTGAAGCTTTCTTT. The encoded protein is CAIKQYTGRGFGGTEAFF. The V gene is TRBV10-3, the J gene TRBJ1-1; TRBD1 might be the D (5 bases). The CDR3 covers 18 residues. Germline V gene sequence: CDR1 ENHRY, CDR2 SYGVKD. The V end lost 7 bases, the J end lost 5 bases, and 29 bases lay between the germline ends.

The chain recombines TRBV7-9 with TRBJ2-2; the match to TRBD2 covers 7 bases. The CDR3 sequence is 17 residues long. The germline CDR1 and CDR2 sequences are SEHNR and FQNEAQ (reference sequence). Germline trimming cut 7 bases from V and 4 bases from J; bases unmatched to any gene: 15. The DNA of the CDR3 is TGTGCCAGCACCCTAGGCGTGGGAGGGCGTCCCACCGGGGAGCTGTTTTTT. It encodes CASTLGVGGRPTGELFF.

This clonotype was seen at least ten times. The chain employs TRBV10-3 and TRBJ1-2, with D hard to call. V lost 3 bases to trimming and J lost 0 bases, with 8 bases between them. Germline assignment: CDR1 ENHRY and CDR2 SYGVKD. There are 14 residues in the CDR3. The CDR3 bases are TGTGCCATCAGTGACCCGACCGCTAACTATGGCTACACCTTC. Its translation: CAISDPTANYGYTF.

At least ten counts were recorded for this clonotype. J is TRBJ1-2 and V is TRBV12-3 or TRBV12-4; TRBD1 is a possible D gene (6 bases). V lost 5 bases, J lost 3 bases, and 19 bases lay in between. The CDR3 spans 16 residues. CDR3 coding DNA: TGTGCCAGCAGTCCTTGGACAGCGAAAGCTTACTATGGCTACACCTTC. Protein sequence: CASSPWTAKAYYGYTF.